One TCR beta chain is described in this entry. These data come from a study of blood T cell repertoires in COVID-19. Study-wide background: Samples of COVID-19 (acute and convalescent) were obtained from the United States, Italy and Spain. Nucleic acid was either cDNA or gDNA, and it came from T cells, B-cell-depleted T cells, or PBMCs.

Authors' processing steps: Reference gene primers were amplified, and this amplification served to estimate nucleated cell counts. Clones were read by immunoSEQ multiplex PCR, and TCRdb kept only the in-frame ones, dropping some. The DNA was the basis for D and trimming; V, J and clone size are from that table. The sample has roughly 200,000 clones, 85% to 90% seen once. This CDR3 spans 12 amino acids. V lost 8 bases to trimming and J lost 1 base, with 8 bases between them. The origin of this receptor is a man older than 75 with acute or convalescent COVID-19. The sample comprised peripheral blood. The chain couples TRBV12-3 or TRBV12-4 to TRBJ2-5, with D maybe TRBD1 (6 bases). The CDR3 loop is CASGQTQETQYF. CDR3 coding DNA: TGTGCCAGCGGACAGACCCAAGAGACCCAGTACTTC.